This paragraph reports one T cell receptor beta chain. The data originate from a study of blood T cell repertoires in COVID-19. In the study overall: Samples representing acute and convalescent COVID-19 were sourced from the United States, Italy and Spain. PBMCs, B-cell-depleted T cells, or T cells provided the cDNA or gDNA that made up the material.

After removal of 3 bases from V and 5 bases from J, the junction contained 11 bases not matched to a gene. From germline, CDR1 is SGHRS and CDR2 YFSETQ. The CDR3 covers 16 residues. Sequencing used immunoSEQ multiplex PCR; TCRdb keeps in-frame clones, though not all of them. Here the sample spans over 100,000 clones, around 80% being singletons. The origin of this receptor is a woman of 80 years or more with active or convalescent COVID-19. J is TRBJ2-5 and V is TRBV5-1; 9 bases fit TRBD2. The sample taken for sequencing was peripheral blood. CDR3 in DNA: TGCGCCAGCAGCTCGAGGGTCCATAGCGGGAGCGAGACCCAGTACTTC. Translation gives CASSSRVHSGSETQYF.